These 6 T cell receptor beta chains were all obtained from the same sample, sequenced in a study of T-cell memory formation after mild COVID-19. Each CDR3 protein is one row after TCRdb ran MiXCR on the 5' RACE reads. Among about 560,000 distinct CDR3 sequences listed, roughly 22% were seen once. Sequencing was performed on PBMCs or a T cell subset sorted from them (not recorded which). These receptors all stem from an adult woman who had mild COVID-19 (a few samples of this study predate the infection). Cell type and time point are not known.

The chain couples TRBV29-1 to TRBJ1-1, with D hard to call. The CDR3 covers 10 residues. V lost 3 bases and J 4 bases, leaving 3 bases between the germline ends. Germline assignment: CDR1 SQVTM and CDR2 ANQGSEA. The CDR3 region has the DNA TGCAGCGTTGATAGCACTGAAGCTTTCTTT. Translation gives CSVDSTEAFF.

This clonotype was seen a few times. This chain uses TRBV6-2 or TRBV6-3 with TRBJ1-1; no reliable D call. This CDR3 is built from 14 residues. The V gene lost 6 bases and the J gene lost 5 bases, with 16 bases spanning the gap. The germline V gene has CDR1 MNHEY and CDR2 SVGEGT. CDR3 loop: CASRQSWGDTEAFF. CDR3 in DNA: TGTGCCAGCAGGCAGTCATGGGGTGATACTGAAGCTTTCTTT.

J is TRBJ2-1 and V is TRBV6-2 or TRBV6-3; a possible D gene is TRBD2 (5 bases). The germline gives CDR1 MNHEY, CDR2 SVGEGT. The CDR3 sequence is 15 residues long. Trimming pared 7 bases from V and 6 bases from J, leaving 19 bases between. CDR3: CASIPDWASPNEQFF. CDR3 coding DNA: TGTGCCAGCATCCCCGACTGGGCTAGCCCCAATGAGCAGTTCTTC.

V gene TRBV3-1 combines with J gene TRBJ1-1; D might be TRBD1 (5 bases). V shed 9 bases and J shed 0 bases, with 11 bases lying between them. Germline V gene data show CDR1 as LGHDT and CDR2 as YNNKEL (reference sequence). The CDR3 consists of 13 residues. This chain's CDR3 is CASTGLMNTEAFF. CDR3 DNA sequence: TGTGCCAGTACGGGACTTATGAACACTGAAGCTTTCTTT. The complete variable domain, with remaining parts taken from reference TRBV3-1 and TRBJ1-1, reads DTAVSQTPKYLVTQMGNDKSIKCEQNLGHDTMYWYKQDSKKFLKIMFSYNNKELIINETVPNRFSPKSPDKAHLNLHINSLELGDSAVYFCASTGLMNTEAFFGQGTRLTVV.

The chain has TRBV19 and TRBJ2-3; 15 bases fit TRBD2. Losses at the gene ends were 4 bases for V and 5 bases for J; bases not matched to a gene: 7. The CDR3 has 17 residues. CDR1 is LNHDA, CDR2 SQIVND, per germline (reference sequence). CDR3 nucleotide sequence: TGTGCCAGTAGTAGTCCGGGACTAGCGGGAGGCGGAGATACGCAGTATTTT. Amino acid sequence: CASSSPGLAGGGDTQYF.

This clonotype was detected only a few times. The V gene is TRBV6-2 or TRBV6-3, the J gene TRBJ2-1; D is unclear. The length of the CDR3 is 13 residues. Germline CDR1 is MNHEY and CDR2 is SVGEGT. Trimming removed 6 bases at V and 10 bases at J, with 16 bases between. CDR3 coding DNA: TGTGCCAGCAGGGATCCCGTAAACCTCGAGCAGTTCTTC. It is translated as CASRDPVNLEQFF.